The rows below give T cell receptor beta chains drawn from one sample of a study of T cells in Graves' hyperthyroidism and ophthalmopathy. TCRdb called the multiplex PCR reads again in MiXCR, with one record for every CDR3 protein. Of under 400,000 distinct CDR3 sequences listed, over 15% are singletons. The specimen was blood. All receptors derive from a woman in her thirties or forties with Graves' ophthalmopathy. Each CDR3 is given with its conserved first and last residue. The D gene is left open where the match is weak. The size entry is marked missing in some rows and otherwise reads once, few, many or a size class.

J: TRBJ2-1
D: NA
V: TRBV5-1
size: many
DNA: TGCGCCAGCAGCTTCACTGCGGGGGCGCGATGGAATGAGCAGTTCTTC
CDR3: CASSFTAGARWNEQFF

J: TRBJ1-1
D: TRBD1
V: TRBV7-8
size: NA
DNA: TGTGCCAGCAGCTTAGAAAGGGGGCACACTGAAGCATTCTTT
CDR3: CASSLERGHTEAFF

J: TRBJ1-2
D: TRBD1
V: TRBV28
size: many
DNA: TGTGCCAGCAGTCCCCCTGCAGGGGGGATTAACTATGGCTACACCTTC
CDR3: CASSPPAGGINYGYTF

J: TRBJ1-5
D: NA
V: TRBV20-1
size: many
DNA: TGCAGTGTATACCGGGGGAGGGGGCAGCCCCAGCATTTT
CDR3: CSVYRGRGQPQHF

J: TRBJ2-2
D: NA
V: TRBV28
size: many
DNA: TGTGCCAGCAGTGTTCTACACATTCAGAACACCGGGGAGCTGTTTTTT
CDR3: CASSVLHIQNTGELFF

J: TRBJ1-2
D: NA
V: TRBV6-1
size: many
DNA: TGTGCCAGCACTAGGAACAACTATGGCTACACCTTC
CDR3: CASTRNNYGYTF

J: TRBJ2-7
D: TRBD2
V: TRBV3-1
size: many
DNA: TGTGCCAGCAGCCCAGCGGGAGACTACGAGCAGTACTTC
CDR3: CASSPAGDYEQYF

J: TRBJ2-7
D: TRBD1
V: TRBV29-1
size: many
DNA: TGCAGCGCTTGGACAGGGGATCGGCAGTACTTC
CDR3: CSAWTGDRQYF

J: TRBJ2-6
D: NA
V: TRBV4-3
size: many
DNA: TGCGCCAGCAGCCCCGCTGGGGCCAACGTCCTGACTTTC
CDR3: CASSPAGANVLTF

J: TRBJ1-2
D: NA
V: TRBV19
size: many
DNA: TGTGCCAGTAGTATAGTTGGAGGAAGCTATGGCTACACCTTC
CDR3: CASSIVGGSYGYTF

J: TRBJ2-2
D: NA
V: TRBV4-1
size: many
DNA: TGCGCCAGCAGCCAAGGTGACTTCACCGGGGAGCTGTTTTTT
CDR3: CASSQGDFTGELFF

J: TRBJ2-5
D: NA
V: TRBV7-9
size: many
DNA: TGTGCCAGCGGCGGTTCACAGGGAATATTGGAGACCCAGTACTTC
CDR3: CASGGSQGILETQYF

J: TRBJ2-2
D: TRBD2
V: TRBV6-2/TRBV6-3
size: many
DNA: TGTGCCAGCAGTTATATGGCGGGAGTCGGGGACACCGGGGAGCTGTTTTTT
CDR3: CASSYMAGVGDTGELFF

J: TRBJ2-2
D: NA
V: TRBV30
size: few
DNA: TGTGCCTGGAGCGTGGGGGGCAAGAACACCGGGGAGCTGTTTTTT
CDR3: CAWSVGGKNTGELFF

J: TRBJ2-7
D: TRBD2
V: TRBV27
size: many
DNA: TGTGCCAGCAGACGACTAGCCGGCAGCTCCTACGAGCAGTACTTC
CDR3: CASRRLAGSSYEQYF

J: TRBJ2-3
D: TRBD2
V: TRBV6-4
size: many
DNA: TGTGCCAGTCGGGAGGACCACACAGATACGCAGTATTTT
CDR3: CASREDHTDTQYF

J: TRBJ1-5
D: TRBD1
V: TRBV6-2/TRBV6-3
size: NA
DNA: TGTGCCAGCAGTTACCCCCAGGGGACAGGGAGAAGCAATCAGCCCCAGCATTTT
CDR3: CASSYPQGTGRSNQPQHF

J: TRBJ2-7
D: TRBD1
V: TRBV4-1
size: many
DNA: TGCGCCAGCAGCCCCTCCGGGACAGGGGGATACGAGCAGTACTTC
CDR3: CASSPSGTGGYEQYF

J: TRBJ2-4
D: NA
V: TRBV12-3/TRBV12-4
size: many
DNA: TGTGCCAGCAGTTTAGCGGTAGGACAAATAAACATTCAGTACTTC
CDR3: CASSLAVGQINIQYF

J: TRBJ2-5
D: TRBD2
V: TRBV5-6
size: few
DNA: TGTGCCAGCAGCCGACTCCTAGCGGAGAGCCGAGAGACCCAGTACTTC
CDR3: CASSRLLAESRETQYF

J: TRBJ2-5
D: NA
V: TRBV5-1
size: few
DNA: TGCGCCAGCAGCTTCCGGGGCCTTGGGCAAGAGACCCAGTACTTC
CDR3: CASSFRGLGQETQYF

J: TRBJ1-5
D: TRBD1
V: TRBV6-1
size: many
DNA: TGTGCCAGCAGGGATTACAGGGGTCAGCCCCAGCATTTT
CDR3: CASRDYRGQPQHF

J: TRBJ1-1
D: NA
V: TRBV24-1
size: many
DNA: TGTGCCACCAGGTCTGGACAGAACACTGAAGCTTTCTTT
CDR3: CATRSGQNTEAFF

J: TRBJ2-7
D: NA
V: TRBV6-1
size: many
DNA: TGTGCCAGCAGTGGCCGGGGGCGGCCCTACGAGCAGTACTTC
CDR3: CASSGRGRPYEQYF

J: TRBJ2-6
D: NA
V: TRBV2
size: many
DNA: TGTGCCATCATTAAAGGCCCGACCTCAGGGGCCAACGTCCTGACTTTC
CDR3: CAIIKGPTSGANVLTF

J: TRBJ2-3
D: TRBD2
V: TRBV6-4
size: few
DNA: TGTGCCAGCAGTACCCACGGGACTAGCGGCACAGATACGCAGTATTTT
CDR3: CASSTHGTSGTDTQYF

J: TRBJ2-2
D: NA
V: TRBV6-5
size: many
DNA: TGTGCCAGCAGTAACAGGGGGCGGGGGGCCGGGGAGCTGTTTTTT
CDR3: CASSNRGRGAGELFF

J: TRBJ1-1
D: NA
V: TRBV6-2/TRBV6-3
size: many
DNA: TGTGCCAGCAGTTACGCCGGCCGGCTGGGGGCTTTCTTT
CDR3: CASSYAGRLGAFF

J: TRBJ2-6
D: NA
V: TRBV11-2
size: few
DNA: TGTGCCAGCAGCTGGGACGCCGGCTCTGGGGCCAACGTCCTGACTTTC
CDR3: CASSWDAGSGANVLTF

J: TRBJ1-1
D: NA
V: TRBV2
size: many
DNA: TGTGCCAGCAGTGTCCAGCGAATGAACACTGAAGCTTTCTTT
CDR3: CASSVQRMNTEAFF

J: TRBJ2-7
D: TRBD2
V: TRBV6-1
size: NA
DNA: TGTGCCAGCAAGCGGGGAGACGAGCAGTACTTC
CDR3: CASKRGDEQYF

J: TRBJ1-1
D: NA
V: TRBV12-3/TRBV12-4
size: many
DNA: TGTGCCAGCAGCCCCATAGGGCCGAACACTGAAGCTTTCTTT
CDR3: CASSPIGPNTEAFF

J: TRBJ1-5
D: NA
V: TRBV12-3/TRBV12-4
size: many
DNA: TGTGCCAGCAGGCGGCAGGGAGGCAATCAGCCCCAGCATTTT
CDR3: CASRRQGGNQPQHF

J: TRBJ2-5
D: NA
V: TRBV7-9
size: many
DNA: TGTGCCAGCAGCTTTAGACGGTCCCAAGAGACCCAGTACTTC
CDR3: CASSFRRSQETQYF

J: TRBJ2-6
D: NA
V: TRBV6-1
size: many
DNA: TGTGCCAGCAGTCCCCGGGGAGGCTCTGGGGCCAACGTCCTGACTTTC
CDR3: CASSPRGGSGANVLTF

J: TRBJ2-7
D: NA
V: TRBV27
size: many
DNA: TGTGCCAGCAGTATAAGTTGGGTCTCCTACGAGCAGTACTTC
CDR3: CASSISWVSYEQYF

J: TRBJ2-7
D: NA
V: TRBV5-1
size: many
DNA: TGCGCCAGCAGCTTGGACGGGATTAGCTCCTACGAGCAGTACTTC
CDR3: CASSLDGISSYEQYF

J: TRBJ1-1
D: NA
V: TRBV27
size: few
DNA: TGTGCCAGCAGTTCAATCCCGGGGGCTGAGGCTTTCTTT
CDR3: CASSSIPGAEAFF

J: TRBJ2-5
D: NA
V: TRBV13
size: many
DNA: TGTGCCAGCAGCTTAACAGGGTATCGGCAAGCGGAACCCCAAGAGACCCAGTACTTC
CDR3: CASSLTGYRQAEPQETQYF

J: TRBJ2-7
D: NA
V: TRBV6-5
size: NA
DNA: TGTGCCAGCAGTTCGACAGAACTCAGCTCCTACGAGCAGTACTTC
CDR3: CASSSTELSSYEQYF

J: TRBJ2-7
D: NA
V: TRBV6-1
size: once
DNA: TGTGCCAGCAGTGACCCCGGGGCCAGCTCCTACGAGCAGTACTTC
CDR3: CASSDPGASSYEQYF

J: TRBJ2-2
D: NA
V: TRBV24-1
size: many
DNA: TGTGCCACCAGTGATTTAGGCCAGGGGCGATACACCGGGGAGCTGTTTTTT
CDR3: CATSDLGQGRYTGELFF